The 31 T cell receptor beta chains in this list originate from one sample, sequenced in a study of neurological immune-mediated disorders. TCRdb reanalysed the 5' RACE reads using MiXCR and keeps one entry per CDR3 protein. The sample includes about 29,000 distinct CDR3 sequences, approximately 3.2% of them seen just once. Sequencing was carried out using PBMCs. All receptors come from a woman in her thirties with multiple sclerosis.

This clonotype was picked up many times. The chain couples TRBV20-1 to TRBJ1-1; no clear D. The CDR3 loop spans 12 amino acids. The V and J ends lost 3 bases and 4 bases respectively, with 9 bases between them. Per germline, CDR1 DFQATT and CDR2 SNEGSKA (reference sequence). For the CDR3, the DNA is TGCAGTGCTAGCTTTCAGAGCACTGAAGCTTTCTTT. The encoded protein is CSASFQSTEAFF.

This clonotype appeared many times. The gene calls are TRBV7-6 and TRBJ1-1; D perhaps matches TRBD1 (5 bases). The CDR3 is made up of 16 amino acids. Germline loops: CDR1 SGHVS, CDR2 FNYEAQ. Trimming removed 3 bases at V and 1 base at J, with 15 bases between. The CDR3 loop is CASSFGLGAGNTEAFF. CDR3 coding DNA: TGTGCCAGCAGCTTCGGTTTAGGGGCCGGGAACACTGAAGCTTTCTTT.

There are many counts of this clonotype. The rearrangement links TRBV29-1 to TRBJ2-3; 8 positions match TRBD2. V shed 4 bases, J shed 3 bases, and the junction held 9 bases outside the gene matches. Germline loops: CDR1 SQVTM, CDR2 ANQGSEA. The CDR3 covers 15 residues. This CDR3 is CSVGGLASGTDTQYF. The CDR3 nucleotides read TGCAGCGTTGGAGGTTTGGCTAGCGGGACAGATACGCAGTATTTT.

This clonotype was found many times. The chain combines TRBV20-1 with TRBJ2-7, with 7 positions matching TRBD1. J lost 2 bases, V lost 2 bases, and 6 bases had no gene match. This CDR3 region has 14 residues. CDR1 DFQATT and CDR2 SNEGSKA come from the germline V gene (reference sequence). The CDR3: CSARSATGTYEQYF. CDR3 nucleotides: TGCAGTGCTAGATCGGCGACAGGGACCTACGAGCAGTACTTC.

By proportion, this clonotype is medium-sized. V and J are TRBV12-3 or TRBV12-4 and TRBJ2-2, with D possibly matching TRBD2 (6 bases). V was trimmed by 8 bases and J by 5 bases, leaving 15 bases between them. This CDR3 is built from 14 residues. The CDR3, as DNA: TGTGCCAGCGCTCGGGGGATAAGGACCGGGGAGCTGTTTTTT. This codes for CASARGIRTGELFF.

The chain joins TRBV11-2 to TRBJ2-3; D might be TRBD1 (6 bases). The CDR3 consists of 15 residues. Trimming stripped 1 base from V and 2 bases from J, with 10 bases between. The germline CDR1 and CDR2 sequences are SGHAT and FQNNGV. This CDR3 reads CASSLGGGITDTQYF. CDR3 nucleotide sequence: TGTGCCAGCAGCTTAGGAGGGGGTATCACAGATACGCAGTATTTT.

This clonotype was recorded at least ten times. The chain is built from TRBV5-5 and TRBJ1-1, with 7 bases aligning to TRBD1. The CDR3 runs 14 residues. Germline V gives CDR1 SGHKS, CDR2 YYEKEE (reference sequence). Germline trimming cut 5 bases from V and 2 bases from J; bases unmatched to any gene: 6. For the CDR3, the DNA is TGTGCCAGCAGTTTAGGGACAGTTAACACTGAAGCTTTCTTT. Residues: CASSLGTVNTEAFF. The whole variable domain, remainder taken from reference TRBV5-5 and TRBJ1-1, is DAGVTQSPTHLIKTRGQQVTLRCSPISGHKSVSWYQQVLGQGPQFIFQYYEKEERGRGNFPDRFSARQFPNYSSELNVNALLLGDSALYLCASSLGTVNTEAFFGQGTRLTVV.

This clonotype was seen more than once but under ten times. The junction departs from germline at one end; a sequencing error may be responsible. The J gene is TRBJ1-5, the V gene TRBV18; D ambiguous. The germline V gene encodes CDR1 KGHSH and CDR2 LQKENI. The CDR3 is 12 residues long. The CDR3 DNA is TGTGCCAGCTCGGCGGAGTTCTCGCCCCAGAATTTT. Translation: CASSAEFSPQNF.

As concerns this clonotype: Mismatch with germline at one junction end may stem from a read error. The chain links TRBV29-1 to TRBJ1-5, with D unclear. The CDR3 is 12 residues long. Per germline, CDR1 SQVTM and CDR2 ANQGSEA. The CDR3 region has the DNA TGCAGCACAAGGGAGAGCAATCAGCCCCAGAATTTT. Its protein product is CSTRESNQPQNF.

V and J are TRBV20-1 and TRBJ2-7, with 7 bases matching TRBD1. Germline CDR1 and CDR2: DFQATT and SNEGSKA (reference sequence). This CDR3 is 13 amino acids long. V shed 6 bases, J shed 1 base, and the junction held 6 bases outside the gene matches. The CDR3 reads CSARGTASYEQYF. Here the CDR3 DNA reads TGCAGTGCCCGTGGGACAGCTTCCTACGAGCAGTACTTC.

This clonotype was recorded many times. V is TRBV9 and J is TRBJ2-5; TRBD2 matches at 14 bases. The CDR3 is 15 amino acids. From germline, CDR1 is SGDLS and CDR2 YYNGEE. V was pared by 3 bases and J by 5 bases, with 3 bases of the junction left unmatched. The CDR3 nucleotides read TGTGCCAGCAGCGGACTAGCGGGAGGGCGGGAGACCCAGTACTTC. Its translation is CASSGLAGGRETQYF.

The sample holds many counts of this clonotype. The gene calls are TRBV7-8 and TRBJ2-7; no clear D gene. V was clipped by 3 bases and J by 3 bases, with 6 bases between them. Looked up from germline, CDR1 is SGHVS and CDR2 is FQNEAQ. The CDR3 length is 12 residues. CDR3 bases: TGTGCCAGCAGCTTTACTTTCTACGAGCAGTACTTC. Its protein product is CASSFTFYEQYF.

This clonotype was recorded at least ten times. The chain links TRBV5-1 to TRBJ1-5; D is perhaps TRBD1 (6 bases). This CDR3 is built from 15 residues. With 4 bases removed from V and 3 bases from J, the gap between germline ends came to 14 bases. Germline V gene data show CDR1 as SGHRS and CDR2 as YFSETQ. The CDR3 region is CASSESTGPNQPQHF. CDR3 bases: TGCGCCAGCAGCGAATCGACAGGCCCCAATCAGCCCCAGCATTTT.

This clonotype showed up many times. The CDR3 here is CSARVGGGTGELFF. CDR3 bases: TGCAGTGCTAGAGTCGGAGGGGGCACCGGGGAGCTGTTTTTT. This sequence joins TRBV20-1 and TRBJ2-2, with D perhaps assigned TRBD1 or TRBD2 (6 bases each). Trimming removed 1 base at V and 4 bases at J, with 10 bases between. This CDR3 contains 14 residues. Germline assignment: CDR1 DFQATT and CDR2 SNEGSKA (reference sequence).

This clonotype was seen at least ten times. The chain couples TRBV7-2 to TRBJ2-7; D tentatively fits TRBD1 or TRBD2 (5 bases each). Trimming took 4 bases from V and 9 from J, leaving 16 bases between them. The CDR3 has 13 amino acids. The V gene's germline CDR1 is SGHTA and CDR2 FQGNSA. The CDR3 sequence is CASSSGATLGQYF. CDR3 nucleotides: TGTGCCAGCAGCTCCGGGGCTACCCTTGGGCAGTACTTC.

This clonotype was counted at least ten times. The chain employs TRBV11-2 and TRBJ1-5; no definite D call. The CDR3 contains 13 residues. V was trimmed by 0 bases and J by 6 bases, leaving 6 bases between them. Per germline, CDR1 SGHAT and CDR2 FQNNGV. Here the CDR3 DNA reads TGTGCCAGCAGCTTAGAGAGTAGTCAGCCCCAGCATTTT. Translated, it gives CASSLESSQPQHF. Based on the CDR3 plus reference TRBV11-2 and TRBJ1-5, the full variable domain is EAGVAQSPRYKIIEKRQSVAFWCNPISGHATLYWYQQILGQGPKLLIQFQNNGVVDDSQLPKDRFSAERLKGVDSTLKIQPAKLEDSAVYLCASSLESSQPQHFGDGTRLSIL.

This clonotype came up a few times. This chain joins TRBV6-6 and TRBJ1-5; 9 positions agree with TRBD1. With V trimmed by 6 bases and J by 5 bases, 8 bases remained unmatched. This CDR3 comprises 15 residues. Germline CDR1 MNHNY, CDR2 SVGAGI (reference sequence). The CDR3 spells CASRGDREGDQPQHF. CDR3 in DNA: TGTGCCAGCAGAGGGGACAGGGAGGGGGATCAGCCCCAGCATTTT.

By share, this clonotype counts as medium-sized (0.01 to 0.1%). CDR3 coding DNA: TGTGCCAGCAGTTATGGGGCTGGGGCCAACGTCCTGACTTTC. Encoded protein: CASSYGAGANVLTF. The chain carries TRBV12-3 or TRBV12-4 and TRBJ2-6, with D unclear. The CDR3 totals 14 residues. V was pared by 4 bases and J by 2 bases, with 6 bases between.

This clonotype came up many times. The J gene is TRBJ2-7, the V gene TRBV7-9; D unresolved. The CDR3 covers 11 residues. Trimming took off 5 bases at V and 6 bases at J, with 8 bases between the two ends. Germline assignment: CDR1 SEHNR and CDR2 FQNEAQ (reference sequence). The CDR3 spells CASSLHSEQYF. The DNA of the CDR3 is TGTGCCAGCAGCCTCCACTCCGAGCAGTACTTC.

This clonotype has a count of ten or more. The V and J genes are TRBV3-1 and TRBJ2-7, with D uncertain. This CDR3 comprises 14 residues. CDR1 and CDR2 (germline): LGHDT, YNNKEL (reference sequence). The V gene lost 1 base and the J gene lost 2 bases, with 9 bases spanning the gap. CDR3 sequence (DNA): TGTGCCAGCAGCCAAGTCCGCCAGACCTACGAGCAGTACTTC. This translates into CASSQVRQTYEQYF.

Many counts were recorded for this clonotype. The chain carries TRBV5-1 and TRBJ1-3; D is uncertain. Germline V gives CDR1 SGHRS, CDR2 YFSETQ. Between the trimmed V and J ends, which lost 1 base and 8 bases, there was a span of 13 bases. There are 14 residues in the CDR3. The CDR3 sequence: CASSLYASSDTIYF. The CDR3 DNA follows: TGCGCCAGCAGCTTGTATGCCAGCTCCGACACCATATATTTT.

There are many counts of this clonotype. The chain recombines TRBV5-6 with TRBJ1-4, with a tentative D call TRBD1 (6 bases). V was shortened by 4 bases and J by 5 bases, with 15 bases between the two germline ends. CDR3 size: 15 residues. Germline V CDR1 and CDR2: SGHDT, YYEEEE. The CDR3 region has the DNA TGTGCCAGCAGCCCCTGGCAGGGGCTCAATGAAAAACTGTTTTTT. As protein: CASSPWQGLNEKLFF. Combining the CDR3 with reference TRBV5-6 and TRBJ1-4 gives the whole variable domain DAGVTQSPTHLIKTRGQQVTLRCSPKSGHDTVSWYQQALGQGPQFIFQYYEEEERQRGNFPDRFSGHQFPNYSSELNVNALLLGDSALYLCASSPWQGLNEKLFFGSGTQLSVL.

In this sample, this clonotype turned up many times. The chain uses TRBV3-1 and TRBJ2-7; the D gene is possibly TRBD2 (6 bases). This CDR3 comprises 12 residues. Trimming removed 3 bases from V and 3 bases from J, with 6 bases in between. Germline CDR1 reads LGHDT; CDR2 reads YNNKEL (reference sequence). Here the CDR3 reads CASSHSGYEQYF. The DNA of the CDR3 is TGTGCCAGCAGCCATAGCGGCTACGAGCAGTACTTC.

In this sample, this clonotype turned up many times. One junction end does not reproduce the germline sequence, and a read error may be involved. V usage is TRBV5-5 and J usage is TRBJ1-5, with D uncertain. CDR3 length equals 13 residues. Looked up from germline, CDR1 is SGHKS and CDR2 is YYEKEE (reference sequence). CDR3 sequence: CASSWHSNQPQNF. CDR3 DNA sequence: TGTGCCAGCAGCTGGCATAGCAATCAGCCCCAGAATTTT.

This clonotype showed up many times. The genes are TRBV29-1 and TRBJ2-1; D uncertain. CDR1 is SQVTM, CDR2 ANQGSEA, per germline. Between the trimmed V and J ends, which lost 2 bases and 16 bases, there was a span of 18 bases. The CDR3 is made up of 12 amino acids. In nucleotides, the CDR3 is TGCAGCGTTGAACCTTACAAGGGCGGCAATTTCTTC. Its translation: CSVEPYKGGNFF.

This clonotype showed up many times. The CDR3 nucleotides are TGCGCCAGCACCGATAATAATTCACCCCTCCACTTT. Translated, it gives CASTDNNSPLHF. The chain is built from TRBV10-2 and TRBJ1-6; D is ambiguous. Trimming left V 7 bases short and J 5 bases short, with 6 bases between. The CDR3 is 12 amino acids. The germline gives CDR1 WSHSY, CDR2 SAAADI.

This clonotype was seen many times. This chain uses TRBV18 with TRBJ2-7, with D possibly TRBD2 on 5 matching bases. Germline V gene data show CDR1 as KGHSH and CDR2 as LQKENI. With 3 bases removed from V and 5 bases from J, the gap between germline ends came to 8 bases. The CDR3 runs 12 residues. CDR3 residues: CASSPNGDEQYF. The DNA of the CDR3 is TGTGCCAGCTCACCCAACGGGGACGAGCAGTACTTC.

This clonotype has at least ten counts. A much larger clone is a single base away; this may be a read error. The rearrangement links TRBV5-5 to TRBJ2-1, with TRBD2 as a possible D gene (5 bases). The CDR3 extends over 14 amino acids. With 4 bases removed from V and 1 base from J, the gap between germline ends came to 9 bases. CDR1 is SGHKS, CDR2 YYEKEE, per germline (reference sequence). As DNA, the CDR3 is TGTGCCAGCAGCCCAACTAGATCCTACAATGAGCAGTTCTTC. Translation gives CASSPTRSYNEQFF.

The sample holds many counts of this clonotype. Given a much more abundant clone one base away, this may be a read error. This chain connects TRBV7-9 to TRBJ2-1; TRBD2 agrees at 10 bases. CDR3 length equals 16 residues. The V gene's germline CDR1 is SEHNR and CDR2 FQNEAQ (reference sequence). V lost 4 bases to trimming and J lost 1 base; unmatched junction nucleotides: 4. The chain's CDR3 is CASSSPSGRSYNEQFF. CDR3 sequence (DNA): TGTGCCAGCAGCTCACCTAGCGGGAGATCCTACAATGAGCAGTTCTTC. The variable domain in full, with the rest retrieved from reference TRBV7-9 and TRBJ2-1, is DTGVSQNPRHKITKRGQNVTFRCDPISEHNRLYWYRQTLGQGPEFLTYFQNEAQLEKSRLLSDRFSAERPKGSFSTLEIQRTEQGDSAMYLCASSSPSGRSYNEQFFGPGTRLTVL.

Note on this clonotype: A much larger clonotype is one base distant, so this may be a read error. The V call is TRBV12-3 or TRBV12-4, the J call TRBJ2-3, with D unclear. With 6 bases removed from V and 2 bases from J, the gap between germline ends came to 12 bases. The CDR3 has 14 residues. The CDR3 DNA reads as TGTGCCAGCAGATACGGAAAGAACACAGATACGCAGTATTTT. Translation: CASRYGKNTDTQYF.

This clonotype has at least ten counts. The chain has TRBV6-2 or TRBV6-3 and TRBJ2-2; D might be TRBD2 (6 bases). Trimming removed 6 bases at V and 3 bases at J, with 11 bases between. The CDR3 length is 14 residues. Germline V CDR1 and CDR2: MNHEY, SVGEGT. The CDR3 bases are TGTGCCAGCAGGGGACTCGCCGACACCGGGGAGCTGTTTTTT. Translation: CASRGLADTGELFF.